This TCR beta chain was identified in a study of blood T cell repertoires in COVID-19. About the study: The samples span acute and convalescent COVID-19 from the United States, Italy and Spain. T cells, B-cell-depleted T cells, or PBMCs supplied cDNA or gDNA.

As handled by the study authors: Researchers report that nucleated cell counts were estimated from reference gene primer amplification. Generated by immunoSEQ multiplex PCR, the TCRdb table keeps only in-frame clones and is missing some. The V and J calls and clone size are taken from that table; D and trimming were inferred from the DNA. The sample has some 130,000 clones, 90% seen once. The Seattle patients, enrolled during active infection, were followed longitudinally. This CDR3 has 14 residues. Germline CDR1 SNHLY, CDR2 FYNNEI. The V end was cut by 4 bases, the J end by 1 base, with 10 bases between.

The chain is built from TRBV2 and TRBJ1-1; a weak D match, TRBD1 (5 bases). Sequenced input: peripheral blood. The source is a man between 60 and 75 years old with COVID-19, enrolled during active disease. CDR3: CASSGGGENTEAFF. The CDR3 DNA reads as TGTGCCAGCAGTGGTGGAGGGGAGAACACTGAAGCTTTCTTT.